The source of this T cell receptor beta chain is a study of blood T cell repertoires in COVID-19. TCRdb's table, derived via immunoSEQ multiplex PCR, lists solely in-frame clones and lacks some. The sample carries about 280,000 clones, 85% recorded once. The CDR3 is made up of 21 amino acids. Germline CDR1 reads SGDLS; CDR2 reads YYNGEE. The J segment lost 0 bases and the V segment lost 4 bases, leaving 16 bases of the junction unmatched. Sequencing was done on a sample of PBMCs or T cells enriched from blood (not recorded which). The V and J genes are TRBV9 and TRBJ2-6, with 10 bases that match TRBD1. This TCR was recovered from a woman aged 50 to 65 who had recovered from COVID-19. The CDR3 DNA follows: TGTGCCAGCAGCTTACACCGGGACAGGGGCCCTACCGCCTCTGGGGCCAACGTCCTGACTTTC. This gives the protein CASSLHRDRGPTASGANVLTF. Looking up the rest from reference TRBV9 and TRBJ2-6 gives the full variable domain: DSGVTQTPKHLITATGQRVTLRCSPRSGDLSVYWYQQSLDQGLQFLIQYYNGEERAKGNILERFSAQQFPDLHSELNLSSLELGDSALYFCASSLHRDRGPTASGANVLTFGAGSRLTVL.